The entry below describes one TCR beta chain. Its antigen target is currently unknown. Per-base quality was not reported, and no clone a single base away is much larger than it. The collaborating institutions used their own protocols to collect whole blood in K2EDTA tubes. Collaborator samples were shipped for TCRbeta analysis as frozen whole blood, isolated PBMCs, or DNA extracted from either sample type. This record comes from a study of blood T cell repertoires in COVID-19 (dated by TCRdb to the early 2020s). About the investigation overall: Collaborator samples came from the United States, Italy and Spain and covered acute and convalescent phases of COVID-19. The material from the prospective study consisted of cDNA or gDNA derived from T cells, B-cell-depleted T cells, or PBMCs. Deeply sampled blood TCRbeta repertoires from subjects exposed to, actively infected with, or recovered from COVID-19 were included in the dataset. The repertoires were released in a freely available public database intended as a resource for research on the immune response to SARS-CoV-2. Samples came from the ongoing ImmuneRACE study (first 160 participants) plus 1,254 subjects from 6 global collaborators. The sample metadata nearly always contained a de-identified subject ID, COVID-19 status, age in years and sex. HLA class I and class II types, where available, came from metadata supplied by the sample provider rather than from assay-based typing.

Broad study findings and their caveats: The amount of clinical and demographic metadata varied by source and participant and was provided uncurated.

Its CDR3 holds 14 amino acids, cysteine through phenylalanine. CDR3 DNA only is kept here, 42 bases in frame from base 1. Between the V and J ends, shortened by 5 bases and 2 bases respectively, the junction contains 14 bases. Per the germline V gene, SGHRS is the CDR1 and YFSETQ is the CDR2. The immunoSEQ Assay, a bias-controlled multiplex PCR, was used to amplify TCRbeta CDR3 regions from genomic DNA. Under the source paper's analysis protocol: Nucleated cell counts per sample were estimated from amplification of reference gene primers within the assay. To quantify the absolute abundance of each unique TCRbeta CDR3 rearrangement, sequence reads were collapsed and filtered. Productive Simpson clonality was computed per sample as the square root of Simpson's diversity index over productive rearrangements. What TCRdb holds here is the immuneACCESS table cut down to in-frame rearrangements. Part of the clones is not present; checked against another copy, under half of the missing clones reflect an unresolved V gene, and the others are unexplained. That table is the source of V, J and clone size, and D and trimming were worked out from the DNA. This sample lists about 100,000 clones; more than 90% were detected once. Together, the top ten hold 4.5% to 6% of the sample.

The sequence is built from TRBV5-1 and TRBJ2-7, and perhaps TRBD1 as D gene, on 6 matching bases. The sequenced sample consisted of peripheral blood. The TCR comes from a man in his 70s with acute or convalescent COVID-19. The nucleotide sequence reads TGCGCCAGCAGACCACAGGGTGGGGCCTACGAGCAGTACTTC. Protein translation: CASRPQGGAYEQYF.